The rows below give T cell receptor beta chains drawn from one sample of a study of shared clonotypes between healthy human individuals. Using immunoSEQ multiplex PCR, the repertoire was profiled, and TCRdb retains in-frame clones only, with some absent. Of roughly 650,000 clones listed, roughly 97% are singletons. The sequencing sample was made of naive CD4+ T cells sorted from blood. These receptors were taken from a woman aged 25 to 39 in good health. Both conserved end residues are part of each CDR3. D genes are given only for firm matches. Not every row has a clone size; where given, it reads once, few, many or a size class.

v_gene,abundance,d_gene,j_gene,CDR3aa,CDR3nt
TRBV27,NA,TRBD1,TRBJ1-5,CASSSRQGAGQPQHF,TGTGCCAGCAGTTCGCGACAGGGAGCAGGGCAGCCCCAGCATTTT
TRBV5-1,NA,NA,TRBJ2-3,CASSLGNSPKGDTQYF,TGCGCCAGCAGCTTGGGCAACAGCCCGAAGGGAGATACGCAGTATTTT
TRBV7-2,NA,NA,TRBJ1-5,CASSRRDLTGPPQHF,TGTGCCAGCAGTCGACGGGACCTGACAGGACCGCCCCAGCATTTT
TRBV15,NA,TRBD1,TRBJ2-7,CATTEDRGRNEQYF,TGTGCCACCACCGAGGACAGGGGGCGTAACGAGCAGTACTTC
TRBV6-6,NA,TRBD1,TRBJ1-5,CASSYHDREWQPQHF,TGTGCCAGCAGTTACCACGACAGGGAATGGCAGCCCCAGCATTTT
TRBV28,NA,TRBD1,TRBJ1-2,CASSLPPGTGVGYTF,TGTGCCAGCAGTTTACCCCCTGGGACAGGGGTTGGCTACACCTTC
TRBV7-8,NA,NA,TRBJ1-5,CASSTSELGNQPQHF,TGTGCCAGCAGCACCTCGGAACTGGGGAATCAGCCCCAGCATTTT
TRBV5-4,once,TRBD1,TRBJ2-2,CASTTGGRTTGELFF,TGTGCCAGCACAACAGGGGGCAGGACCACCGGGGAGCTGTTTTTT
TRBV10-2,NA,TRBD2,TRBJ2-1,CASLLAGGNEQFF,TGCGCCAGCTTACTAGCGGGCGGAAATGAGCAGTTCTTC
TRBV7-9,NA,TRBD2,TRBJ2-5,CASSRWTSGMETQYF,TGTGCCAGCAGCCGATGGACTAGCGGGATGGAGACCCAGTACTTC
TRBV11-3,few,NA,TRBJ1-5,CAMWRDQPQHF,TGTGCCATGTGGAGGGATCAGCCCCAGCATTTT
TRBV19,NA,TRBD2,TRBJ2-7,CASQSAGTSPYEQYF,TGTGCCAGTCAGTCGGCCGGGACTAGCCCCTACGAGCAGTACTTC
TRBV7-2,NA,TRBD1,TRBJ1-1,CASSSDRGMNTEAFF,TGTGCCAGCAGCTCGGACAGGGGGATGAACACTGAAGCTTTCTTT
TRBV2,NA,TRBD2,TRBJ2-7,CASSERAGVWKQYF,TGTGCCAGCAGTGAGCGAGCGGGGGTCTGGAAGCAGTACTTC
TRBV7-8,NA,TRBD1,TRBJ2-1,CASGTGGAYNEQFF,TGTGCCAGCGGTACAGGGGGCGCCTACAATGAGCAGTTCTTC
TRBV25-1,NA,NA,TRBJ2-1,CASSESGTRSYNEQFF,TGTGCCAGCAGTGAATCCGGGACTCGCTCCTACAATGAGCAGTTCTTC
TRBV5-4,NA,TRBD1,TRBJ1-3,CASSLTGGSGNTIYF,TGTGCCAGCAGCCTAACAGGGGGCTCTGGAAACACCATATATTTT
TRBV5-4,NA,NA,TRBJ2-2,CASSRSLDTGELFF,TGTGCCAGCAGCAGATCTCTTGACACCGGGGAGCTGTTTTTT
TRBV5-1,NA,NA,TRBJ2-1,CASSLAAGGKGYNEQFF,TGCGCCAGCAGCTTGGCCGCGGGCGGGAAGGGCTACAATGAGCAGTTCTTC
TRBV6-4,NA,TRBD1,TRBJ1-5,CASSSPGGSNQPQHF,TGTGCCAGCAGTTCACCAGGGGGTAGCAATCAGCCCCAGCATTTT
TRBV5-1,NA,TRBD2,TRBJ2-3,CASSAPGLAGVSTDTQYF,TGCGCCAGCAGCGCCCCGGGACTAGCGGGAGTTAGCACAGATACGCAGTATTTT
TRBV5-3,NA,NA,TRBJ2-1,CARSLRPWEQFF,TGTGCCAGAAGCTTGCGCCCCTGGGAGCAGTTCTTC
TRBV7-9,NA,NA,TRBJ2-5,CASSLDWVEETQYF,TGTGCCAGCAGCTTAGATTGGGTGGAAGAGACCCAGTACTTC
TRBV6-5,NA,NA,TRBJ2-7,CASRIRDGDYEQYF,TGTGCCAGCAGGATCCGGGACGGAGACTACGAGCAGTACTTC
TRBV7-9,few,TRBD2,TRBJ2-2,CASSLEGLGRDTGELFF,TGTGCCAGCAGCTTGGAAGGACTAGGGAGAGACACCGGGGAGCTGTTTTTT
TRBV19,NA,NA,TRBJ2-2,CASSIRLANTGELFF,TGTGCCAGTAGTATTAGGTTGGCGAACACCGGGGAGCTGTTTTTT
TRBV28,NA,NA,TRBJ2-7,CASSPLAGRNEQYF,TGTGCCAGCAGCCCTCTCGCGGGAAGAAACGAGCAGTACTTC
TRBV28,NA,TRBD2,TRBJ2-3,CASSPGGVVLSDTQYF,TGTGCCAGCAGTCCCGGGGGGGTAGTTTTGTCAGATACGCAGTATTTT
TRBV18,NA,NA,TRBJ2-5,CASSPGTRRPQETQYF,TGTGCCAGCTCACCCGGGACACGAAGACCCCAAGAGACCCAGTACTTC
TRBV28,NA,TRBD1,TRBJ2-7,CASSSGQGVKEQYF,TGTGCCAGCAGTTCGGGACAGGGGGTAAAAGAGCAGTACTTC
TRBV10-3,NA,TRBD2,TRBJ2-2,CAIRGLAVTGELFF,TGTGCCATCAGGGGACTAGCGGTCACCGGGGAGCTGTTTTTT
TRBV19,NA,TRBD1,TRBJ2-3,CASRDRGGTSTDTQYF,TGTGCCTCCAGGGACAGGGGGGGAACTAGCACAGATACGCAGTATTTT
TRBV7-8,NA,NA,TRBJ2-5,CASSFESQETQYF,TGTGCCAGCAGCTTTGAATCCCAAGAGACCCAGTACTTC
TRBV4-1,NA,NA,TRBJ2-3,CASSQGQGRSDTQYF,TGCGCCAGCAGCCAAGGGCAGGGAAGGTCAGATACGCAGTATTTT
TRBV5-1,NA,NA,TRBJ1-5,CASSLEGLDQPQHF,TGCGCCAGCAGCTTGGAGGGGTTAGATCAGCCCCAGCATTTT
TRBV28,once,NA,TRBJ1-2,CASSLRGYGYTF,TGTGCCAGCAGTCTACGGGGGTATGGCTACACCTTC
TRBV28,NA,NA,TRBJ2-5,CASSFATEETQYF,TGTGCCAGCAGTTTTGCGACAGAAGAGACCCAGTACTTC
TRBV5-1,NA,NA,TRBJ2-7,CASSLEFPYEQYF,TGCGCCAGCAGCTTGGAATTCCCCTACGAGCAGTACTTC
TRBV10-3,NA,TRBD2,TRBJ2-7,CAISESLAGGLYEQYF,TGTGCCATCAGTGAGTCCCTAGCGGGAGGACTCTACGAGCAGTACTTC
TRBV14,NA,NA,TRBJ2-1,CASSQVGRKMWDNSLYNEQFF,TGTGCCAGCAGCCAAGTGGGGCGTAAGATGTGGGACAACAGTCTCTACAATGAGCAGTTCTTC
TRBV27,NA,TRBD2,TRBJ2-2,CASRSLGTSSAGELFF,TGTGCCAGCAGGAGTTTGGGGACTAGCTCGGCCGGGGAGCTGTTTTTT
TRBV4-1,NA,NA,TRBJ1-1,CASSQDGAGNTEAFF,TGCGCCAGCAGCCAAGATGGCGCAGGGAACACTGAAGCTTTCTTT